This TCR beta chain is drawn from a study of blood T cells in healthy people across ages. Findings and limits, study-wide: TCR beta diversity was tightly associated with the proportion of naive T cells.

This clonotype came up a few times. Its antigen is not identified. Through a sample-barcoded 5' primer and a J-beta primer mix, a second PCR was run for roughly 7 to 11 cycles. TCRdb reprocessed the 5' RACE reads with MiXCR, giving one entry per CDR3 protein. The sample lists about 500,000 distinct CDR3 sequences, around 24% occurring once. Per germline, CDR1 KGHSH and CDR2 LQKENI. V was clipped by 5 bases and J by 5 bases; unmatched bases: 9. The CDR3 totals 15 residues. These same records also appear under a second study, on T cells of mothers and their children. As that report states: The sample comes from fewer than 10 healthy Caucasian donors: mothers and children. All extracted RNA went into cDNA synthesis, roughly 1.5 ug per 15 ul. The yield was over 9.5 million TCR beta CDR3 reads from each mother and a few million from each child.

The chain has TRBV18 and TRBJ2-5; 9 bases map to TRBD1. Sequenced sample: blood. The sequence was obtained from a boy between 10 and 17 years old in good health. This CDR3 reads CASSDGTGWLETQYF. The CDR3 nucleotides are TGTGCCAGCTCAGACGGGACAGGGTGGTTGGAGACCCAGTACTTC.